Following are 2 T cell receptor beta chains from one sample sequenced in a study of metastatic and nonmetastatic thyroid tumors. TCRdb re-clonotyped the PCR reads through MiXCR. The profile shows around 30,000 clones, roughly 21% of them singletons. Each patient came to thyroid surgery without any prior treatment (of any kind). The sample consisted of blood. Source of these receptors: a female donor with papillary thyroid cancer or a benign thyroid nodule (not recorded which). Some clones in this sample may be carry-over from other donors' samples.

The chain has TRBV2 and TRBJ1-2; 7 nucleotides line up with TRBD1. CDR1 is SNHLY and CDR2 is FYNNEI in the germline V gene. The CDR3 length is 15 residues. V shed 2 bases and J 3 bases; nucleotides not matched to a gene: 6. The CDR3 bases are TGTGCCAGCAGTGAATTAAGGACAGGTTACTATGGCTACACCTTC. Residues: CASSELRTGYYGYTF.

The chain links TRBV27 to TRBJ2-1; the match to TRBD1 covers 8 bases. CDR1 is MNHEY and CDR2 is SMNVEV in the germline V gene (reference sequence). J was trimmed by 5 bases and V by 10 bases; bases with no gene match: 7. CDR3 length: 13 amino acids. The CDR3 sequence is CAIRDRPNNEQFF. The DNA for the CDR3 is TGTGCCATCCGGGACAGGCCTAACAATGAGCAGTTCTTC.